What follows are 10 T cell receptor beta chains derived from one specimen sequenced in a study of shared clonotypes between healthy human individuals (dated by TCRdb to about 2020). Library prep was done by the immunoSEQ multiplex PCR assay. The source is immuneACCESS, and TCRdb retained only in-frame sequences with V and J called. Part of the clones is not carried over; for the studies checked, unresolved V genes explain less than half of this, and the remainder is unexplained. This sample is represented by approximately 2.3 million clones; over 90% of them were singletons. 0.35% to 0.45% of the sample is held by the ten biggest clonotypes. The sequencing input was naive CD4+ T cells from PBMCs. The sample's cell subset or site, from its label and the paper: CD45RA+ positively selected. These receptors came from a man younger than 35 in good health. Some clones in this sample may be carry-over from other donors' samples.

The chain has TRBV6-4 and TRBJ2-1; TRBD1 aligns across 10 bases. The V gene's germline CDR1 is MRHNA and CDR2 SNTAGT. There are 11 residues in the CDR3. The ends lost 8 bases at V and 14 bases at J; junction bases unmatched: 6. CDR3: CASGDRGLEFF. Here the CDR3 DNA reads TGTGCCAGCGGCGACAGGGGGCTGGAGTTCTTC.

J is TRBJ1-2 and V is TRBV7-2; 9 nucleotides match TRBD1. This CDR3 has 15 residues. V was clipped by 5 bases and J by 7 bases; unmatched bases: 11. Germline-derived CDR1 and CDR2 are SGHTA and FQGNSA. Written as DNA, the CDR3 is TGTGCCAGCAGCCCTCAACAGGGGGCTCGGGGTGGCTACACCTTC. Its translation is CASSPQQGARGGYTF.

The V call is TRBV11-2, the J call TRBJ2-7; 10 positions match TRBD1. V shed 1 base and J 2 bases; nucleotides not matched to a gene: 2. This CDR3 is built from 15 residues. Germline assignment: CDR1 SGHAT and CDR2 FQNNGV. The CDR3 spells CASSLGDRGAYEQYF. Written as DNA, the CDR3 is TGTGCCAGCAGCTTAGGGGACAGGGGAGCCTACGAGCAGTACTTC. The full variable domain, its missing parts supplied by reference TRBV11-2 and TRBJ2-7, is EAGVAQSPRYKIIEKRQSVAFWCNPISGHATLYWYQQILGQGPKLLIQFQNNGVVDDSQLPKDRFSAERLKGVDSTLKIQPAKLEDSAVYLCASSLGDRGAYEQYFGPGTRLTVT.

DNA for the CDR3: TGTGCCAGCAGCTTCGGAGGGAAGGTAGAAGCTTTCTTT. Protein product: CASSFGGKVEAFF. The genes are TRBV7-6 and TRBJ1-1; D gene unclear. With 3 bases removed from V and 8 bases from J, the gap between germline ends came to 13 bases. The CDR3 totals 13 residues. CDR1 SGHVS and CDR2 FNYEAQ come from the germline V gene.

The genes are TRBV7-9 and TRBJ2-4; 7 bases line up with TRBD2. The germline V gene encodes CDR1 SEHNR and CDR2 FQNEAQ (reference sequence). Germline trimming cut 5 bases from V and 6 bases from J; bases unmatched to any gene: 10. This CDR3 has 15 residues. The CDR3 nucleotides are TGTGCCAGCAGCACGTGGGCGGGAGTGGCAAACATTCAGTACTTC. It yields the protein CASSTWAGVANIQYF.

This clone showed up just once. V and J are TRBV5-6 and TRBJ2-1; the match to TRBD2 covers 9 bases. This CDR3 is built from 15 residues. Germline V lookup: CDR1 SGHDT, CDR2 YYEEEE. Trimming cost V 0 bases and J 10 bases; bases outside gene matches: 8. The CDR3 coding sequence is TGTGCCAGCAGCTTGGGGTTAGCGGGAGATAGAGAGCAGTTCTTC. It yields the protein CASSLGLAGDREQFF.

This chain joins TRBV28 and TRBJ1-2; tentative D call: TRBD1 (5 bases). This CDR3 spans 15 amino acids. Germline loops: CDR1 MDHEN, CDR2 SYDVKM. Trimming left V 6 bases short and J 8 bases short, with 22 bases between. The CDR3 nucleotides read TGTGCCAGCAGCTCCGTAGGACACCTAGCAAAGGGCTACACCTTC. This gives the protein CASSSVGHLAKGYTF.

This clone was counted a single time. The DNA for the CDR3 is TGCGCCAGCAGCTTGTTGAGGCAGAGCACAGATACGCAGTATTTT. It translates to CASSLLRQSTDTQYF. This chain links TRBV5-1 with TRBJ2-3; D not certain. This CDR3 is built from 15 residues. Germline loops: CDR1 SGHRS, CDR2 YFSETQ. V was pared by 1 base and J by 0 bases, with 9 bases between.

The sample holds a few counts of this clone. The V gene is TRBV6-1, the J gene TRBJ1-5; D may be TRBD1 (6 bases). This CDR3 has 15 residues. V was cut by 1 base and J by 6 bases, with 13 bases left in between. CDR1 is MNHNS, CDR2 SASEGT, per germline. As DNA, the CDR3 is TGTGCCAGCAGTGAAGGGACAGCGTTAGGTCAGCCCCAGCATTTT. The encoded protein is CASSEGTALGQPQHF.

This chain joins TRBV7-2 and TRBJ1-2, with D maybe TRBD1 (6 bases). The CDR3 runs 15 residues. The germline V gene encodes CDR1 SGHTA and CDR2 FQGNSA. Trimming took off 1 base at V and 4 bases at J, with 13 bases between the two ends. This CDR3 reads CASSLVGGPSYGYTF. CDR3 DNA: TGTGCCAGCAGCTTAGTTGGGGGGCCATCCTATGGCTACACCTTC.